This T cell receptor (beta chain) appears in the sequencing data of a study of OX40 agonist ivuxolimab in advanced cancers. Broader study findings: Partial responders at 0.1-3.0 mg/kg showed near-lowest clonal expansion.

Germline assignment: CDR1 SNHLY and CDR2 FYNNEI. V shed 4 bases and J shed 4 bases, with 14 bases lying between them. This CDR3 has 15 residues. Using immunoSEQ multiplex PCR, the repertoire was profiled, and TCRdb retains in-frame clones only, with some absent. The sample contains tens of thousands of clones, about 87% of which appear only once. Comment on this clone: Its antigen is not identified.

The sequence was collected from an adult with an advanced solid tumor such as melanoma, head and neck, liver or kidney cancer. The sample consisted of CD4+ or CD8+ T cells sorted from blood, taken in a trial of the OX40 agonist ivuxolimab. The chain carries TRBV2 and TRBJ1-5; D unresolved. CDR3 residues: CASSVVGNANQPQHF. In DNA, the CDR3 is TGTGCCAGCAGTGTGGTTGGAAATGCTAATCAGCCCCAGCATTTT.